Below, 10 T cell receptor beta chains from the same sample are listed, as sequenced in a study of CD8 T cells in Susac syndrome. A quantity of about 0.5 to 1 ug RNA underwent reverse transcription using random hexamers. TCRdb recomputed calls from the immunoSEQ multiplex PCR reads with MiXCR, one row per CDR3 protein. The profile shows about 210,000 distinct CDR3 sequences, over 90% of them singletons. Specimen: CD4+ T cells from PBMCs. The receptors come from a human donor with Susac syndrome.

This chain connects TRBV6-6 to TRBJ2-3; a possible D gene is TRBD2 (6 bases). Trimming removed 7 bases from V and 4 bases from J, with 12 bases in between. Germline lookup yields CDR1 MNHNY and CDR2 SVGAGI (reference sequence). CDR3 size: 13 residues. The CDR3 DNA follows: TGTGCCAGCATGCAATGGGGGGCAGATACGCAGTATTTT. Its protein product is CASMQWGADTQYF.

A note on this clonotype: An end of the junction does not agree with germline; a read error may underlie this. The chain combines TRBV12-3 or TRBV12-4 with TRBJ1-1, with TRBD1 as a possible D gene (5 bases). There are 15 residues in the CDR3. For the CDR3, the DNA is TGTGCCAGCAGTGTAGCGACAGCCACTAACACTGAAGCTTTCTTT. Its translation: CASSVATATNTEAFF.

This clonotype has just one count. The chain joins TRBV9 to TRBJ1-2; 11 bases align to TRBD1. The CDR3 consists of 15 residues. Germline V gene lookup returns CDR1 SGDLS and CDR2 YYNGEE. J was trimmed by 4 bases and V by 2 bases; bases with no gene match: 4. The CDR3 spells CASSVTGTGGYGYTF. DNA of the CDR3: TGTGCCAGCAGCGTTACCGGGACAGGGGGCTATGGCTACACCTTC. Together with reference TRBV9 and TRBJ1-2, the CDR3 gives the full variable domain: DSGVTQTPKHLITATGQRVTLRCSPRSGDLSVYWYQQSLDQGLQFLIQYYNGEERAKGNILERFSAQQFPDLHSELNLSSLELGDSALYFCASSVTGTGGYGYTFGSGTRLTVV.

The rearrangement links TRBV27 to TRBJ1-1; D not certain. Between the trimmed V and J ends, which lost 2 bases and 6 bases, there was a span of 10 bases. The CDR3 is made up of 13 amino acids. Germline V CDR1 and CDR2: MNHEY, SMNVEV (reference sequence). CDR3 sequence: CASSLNSRAEAFF. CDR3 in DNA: TGTGCCAGCAGTTTAAACAGCCGGGCTGAAGCTTTCTTT.

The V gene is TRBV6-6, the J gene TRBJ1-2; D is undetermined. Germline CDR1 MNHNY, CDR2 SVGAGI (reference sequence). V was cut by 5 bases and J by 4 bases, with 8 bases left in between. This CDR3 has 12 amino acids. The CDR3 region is CASSHPGYGYTF. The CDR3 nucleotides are TGTGCCAGCAGTCACCCTGGCTATGGCTACACCTTC.

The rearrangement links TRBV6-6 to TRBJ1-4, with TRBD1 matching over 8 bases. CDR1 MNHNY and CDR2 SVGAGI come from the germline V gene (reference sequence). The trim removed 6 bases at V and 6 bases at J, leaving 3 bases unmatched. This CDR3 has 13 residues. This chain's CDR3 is CASSLDRDEKLFF. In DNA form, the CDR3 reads TGTGCCAGCAGCCTGGACAGGGATGAAAAACTGTTTTTT.

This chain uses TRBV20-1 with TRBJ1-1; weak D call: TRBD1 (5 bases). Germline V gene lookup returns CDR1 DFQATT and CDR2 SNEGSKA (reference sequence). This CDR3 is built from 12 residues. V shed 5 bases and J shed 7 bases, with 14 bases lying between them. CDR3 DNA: TGCAGTGCTGAGAGGGGAAACGATGAAGCTTTCTTT. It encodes CSAERGNDEAFF.

The CDR3, as DNA: TGTGCCAGCAGCTTTTTGGACCCCCGGGAGGGGAATGAGCAGTTCTTC. Protein product: CASSFLDPREGNEQFF. The chain has TRBV7-9 and TRBJ2-1; 8 bases match TRBD2. Germline V gene lookup returns CDR1 SEHNR and CDR2 FQNEAQ (reference sequence). J lost 7 bases, V lost 3 bases, and 11 bases had no gene match. CDR3 length equals 16 residues.

The CDR3 reads CASSLGQIPTQPQHF. In DNA, the CDR3 is TGTGCCAGCAGCTTGGGACAAATCCCCACTCAGCCCCAGCATTTT. The rearrangement uses TRBV5-6 and TRBJ1-5; D call uncertain. Trimming removed 0 bases from V and 6 bases from J, with 13 bases in between. CDR3 length: 15 amino acids. Germline V lookup: CDR1 SGHDT, CDR2 YYEEEE.

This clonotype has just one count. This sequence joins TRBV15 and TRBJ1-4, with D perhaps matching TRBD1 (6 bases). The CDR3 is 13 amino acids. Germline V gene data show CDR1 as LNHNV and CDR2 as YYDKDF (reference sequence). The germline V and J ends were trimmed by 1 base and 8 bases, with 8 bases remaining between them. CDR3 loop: CATSRGQVEKLFF. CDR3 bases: TGTGCCACCAGCAGAGGACAGGTCGAAAAACTGTTTTTT.